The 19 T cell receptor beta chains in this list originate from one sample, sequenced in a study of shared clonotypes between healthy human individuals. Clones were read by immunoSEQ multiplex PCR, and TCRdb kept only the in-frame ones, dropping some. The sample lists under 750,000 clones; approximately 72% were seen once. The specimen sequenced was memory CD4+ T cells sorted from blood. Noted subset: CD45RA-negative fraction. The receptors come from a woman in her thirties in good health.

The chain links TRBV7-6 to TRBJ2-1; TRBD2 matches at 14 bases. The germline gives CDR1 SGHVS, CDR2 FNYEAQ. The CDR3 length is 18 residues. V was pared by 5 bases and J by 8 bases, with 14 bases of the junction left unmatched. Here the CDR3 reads CASSLGPTGTSGSDEQFF. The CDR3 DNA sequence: TGTGCCAGCAGCCTAGGCCCCACCGGGACTAGCGGGAGCGATGAGCAGTTCTTC.

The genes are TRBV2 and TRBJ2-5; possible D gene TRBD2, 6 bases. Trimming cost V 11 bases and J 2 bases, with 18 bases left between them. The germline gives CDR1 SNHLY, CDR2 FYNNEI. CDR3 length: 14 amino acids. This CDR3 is CASHPRGRQETQYF. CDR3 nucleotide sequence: TGTGCCTCGCACCCGCGGGGTCGACAAGAGACCCAGTACTTC.

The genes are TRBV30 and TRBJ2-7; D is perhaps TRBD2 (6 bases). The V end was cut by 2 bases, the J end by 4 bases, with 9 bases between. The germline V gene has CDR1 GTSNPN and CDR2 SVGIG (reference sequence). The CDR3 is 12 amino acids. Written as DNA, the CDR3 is TGTGCCTGGAGTACTAGCCGGTACGAGCAGTACTTC. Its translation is CAWSTSRYEQYF.

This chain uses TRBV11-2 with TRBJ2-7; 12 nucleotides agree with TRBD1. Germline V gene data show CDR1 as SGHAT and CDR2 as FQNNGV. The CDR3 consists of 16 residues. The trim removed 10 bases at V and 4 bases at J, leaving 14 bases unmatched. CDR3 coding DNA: TGTGCCACCAAACCACTGGGACAGGGGGCGAGGTACGAGCAGTACTTC. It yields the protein CATKPLGQGARYEQYF.

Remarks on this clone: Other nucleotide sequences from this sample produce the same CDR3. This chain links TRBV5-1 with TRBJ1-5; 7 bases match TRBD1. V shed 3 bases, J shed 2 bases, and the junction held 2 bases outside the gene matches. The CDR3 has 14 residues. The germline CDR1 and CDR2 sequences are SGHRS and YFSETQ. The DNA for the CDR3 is TGCGCCAGCAGCTCCGGGACAGGCAATCAGCCCCAGCATTTT. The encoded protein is CASSSGTGNQPQHF.

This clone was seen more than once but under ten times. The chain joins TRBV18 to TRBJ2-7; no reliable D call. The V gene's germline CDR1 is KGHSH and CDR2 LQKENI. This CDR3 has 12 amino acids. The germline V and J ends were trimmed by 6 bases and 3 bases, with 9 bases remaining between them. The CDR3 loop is CASSTQLYEQYF. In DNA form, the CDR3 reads TGTGCCAGCTCTACCCAACTCTACGAGCAGTACTTC. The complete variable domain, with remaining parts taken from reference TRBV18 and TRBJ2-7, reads NAGVMQNPRHLVRRRGQEARLRCSPMKGHSHVYWYRQLPEEGLKFMVYLQKENIIDESGMPKERFSAEFPKEGPSILRIQQVVRGDSAAYFCASSTQLYEQYFGPGTRLTVT.

The CDR3 DNA follows: TGCAGCGTCGCCGGGACTAGCGGTCGCACAGATACGCAGTATTTT. Amino acid sequence: CSVAGTSGRTDTQYF. The chain combines TRBV29-1 with TRBJ2-3, with 11 positions matching TRBD2. V shed 6 bases and J 1 base; nucleotides not matched to a gene: 6. Per germline, CDR1 SQVTM and CDR2 ANQGSEA. This CDR3 comprises 15 residues.

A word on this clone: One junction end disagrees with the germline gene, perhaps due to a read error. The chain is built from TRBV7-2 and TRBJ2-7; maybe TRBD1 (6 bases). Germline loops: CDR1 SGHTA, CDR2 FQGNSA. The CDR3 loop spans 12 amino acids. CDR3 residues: CASSLRTGSSHF. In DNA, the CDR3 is TGTGCCAGCAGCCTAAGAACAGGGTCCTCTCACTTC.

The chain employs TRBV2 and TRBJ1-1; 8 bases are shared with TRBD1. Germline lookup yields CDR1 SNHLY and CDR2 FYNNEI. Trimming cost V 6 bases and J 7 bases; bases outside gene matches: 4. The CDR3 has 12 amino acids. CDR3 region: CASRAGGFEAFF. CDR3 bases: TGTGCCAGCAGGGCAGGGGGCTTTGAAGCTTTCTTT.

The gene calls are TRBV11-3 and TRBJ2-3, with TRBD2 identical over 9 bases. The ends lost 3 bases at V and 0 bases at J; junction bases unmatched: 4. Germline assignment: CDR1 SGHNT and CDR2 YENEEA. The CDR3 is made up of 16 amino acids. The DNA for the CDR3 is TGTGCCAGCAGCTTGGGGCTAGCGGGAAGCACAGATACGCAGTATTTT. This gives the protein CASSLGLAGSTDTQYF.

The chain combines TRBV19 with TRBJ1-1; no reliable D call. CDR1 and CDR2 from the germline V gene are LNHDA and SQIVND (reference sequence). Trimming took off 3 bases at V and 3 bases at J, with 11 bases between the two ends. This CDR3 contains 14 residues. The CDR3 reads CASSIEVGYTEAFF. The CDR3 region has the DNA TGTGCCAGTAGTATCGAGGTTGGCTACACTGAAGCTTTCTTT.

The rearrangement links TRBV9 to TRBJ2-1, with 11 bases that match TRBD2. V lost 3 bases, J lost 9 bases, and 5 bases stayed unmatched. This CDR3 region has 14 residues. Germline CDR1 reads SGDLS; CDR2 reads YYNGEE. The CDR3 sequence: CASSGSGTSGEQFF. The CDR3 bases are TGTGCCAGCAGCGGCAGCGGGACTAGCGGTGAGCAGTTCTTC. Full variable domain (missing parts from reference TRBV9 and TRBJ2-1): DSGVTQTPKHLITATGQRVTLRCSPRSGDLSVYWYQQSLDQGLQFLIQYYNGEERAKGNILERFSAQQFPDLHSELNLSSLELGDSALYFCASSGSGTSGEQFFGPGTRLTVL.

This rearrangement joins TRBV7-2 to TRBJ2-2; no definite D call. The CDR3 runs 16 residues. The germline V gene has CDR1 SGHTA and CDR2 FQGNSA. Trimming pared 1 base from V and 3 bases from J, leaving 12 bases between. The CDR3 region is CASSLGVATHTGELFF. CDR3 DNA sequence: TGTGCCAGCAGCTTAGGGGTCGCGACCCACACCGGGGAGCTGTTTTTT.

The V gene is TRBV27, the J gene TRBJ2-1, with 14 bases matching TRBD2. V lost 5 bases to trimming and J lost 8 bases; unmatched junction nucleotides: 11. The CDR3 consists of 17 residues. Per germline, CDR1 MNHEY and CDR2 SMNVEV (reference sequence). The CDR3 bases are TGTGCCAGCAGTCCGGGACTAGCGGGAGCCCTACGAGATGAGCAGTTCTTC. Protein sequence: CASSPGLAGALRDEQFF.

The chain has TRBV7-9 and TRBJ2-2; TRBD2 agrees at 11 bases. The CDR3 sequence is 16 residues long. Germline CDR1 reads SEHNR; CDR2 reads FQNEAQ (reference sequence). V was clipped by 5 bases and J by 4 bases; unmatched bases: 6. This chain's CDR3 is CASSMRLAGITGELFF. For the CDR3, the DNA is TGTGCCAGCAGCATGAGACTAGCGGGGATCACCGGGGAGCTGTTTTTT.

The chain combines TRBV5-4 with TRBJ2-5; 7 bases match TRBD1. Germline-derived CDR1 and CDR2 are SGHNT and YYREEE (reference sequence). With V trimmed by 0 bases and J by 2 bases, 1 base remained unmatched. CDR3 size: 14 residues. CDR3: CASSLVTGQETQYF. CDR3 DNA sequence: TGTGCCAGCAGCTTGGTGACAGGGCAAGAGACCCAGTACTTC.

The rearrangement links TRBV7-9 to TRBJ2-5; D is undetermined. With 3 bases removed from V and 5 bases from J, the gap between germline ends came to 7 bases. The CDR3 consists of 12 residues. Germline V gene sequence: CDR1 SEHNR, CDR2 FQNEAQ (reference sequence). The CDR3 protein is CASSFSVETQYF. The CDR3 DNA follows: TGTGCCAGCAGCTTTTCTGTTGAGACCCAGTACTTC.

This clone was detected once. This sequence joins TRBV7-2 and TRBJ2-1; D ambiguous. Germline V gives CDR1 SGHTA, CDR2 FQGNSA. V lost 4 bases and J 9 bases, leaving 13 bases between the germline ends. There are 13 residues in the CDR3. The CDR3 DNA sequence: TGTGCCAGCAGCTCAGACTCTCGCGGTGAGCAGTTCTTC. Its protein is CASSSDSRGEQFF. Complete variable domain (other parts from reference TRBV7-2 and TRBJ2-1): GAGVSQSPSNKVTEKGKDVELRCDPISGHTALYWYRQSLGQGLEFLIYFQGNSAPDKSGLPSDRFSAERTGGSVSTLTIQRTQQEDSAVYLCASSSDSRGEQFFGPGTRLTVL.

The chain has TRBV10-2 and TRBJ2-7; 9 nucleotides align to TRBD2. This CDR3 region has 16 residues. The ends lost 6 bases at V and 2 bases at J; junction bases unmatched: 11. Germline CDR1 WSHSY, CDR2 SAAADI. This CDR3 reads CASSAPAGGRTYEQYF. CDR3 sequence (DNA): TGCGCCAGCAGCGCCCCGGCGGGGGGGAGGACCTACGAGCAGTACTTC.